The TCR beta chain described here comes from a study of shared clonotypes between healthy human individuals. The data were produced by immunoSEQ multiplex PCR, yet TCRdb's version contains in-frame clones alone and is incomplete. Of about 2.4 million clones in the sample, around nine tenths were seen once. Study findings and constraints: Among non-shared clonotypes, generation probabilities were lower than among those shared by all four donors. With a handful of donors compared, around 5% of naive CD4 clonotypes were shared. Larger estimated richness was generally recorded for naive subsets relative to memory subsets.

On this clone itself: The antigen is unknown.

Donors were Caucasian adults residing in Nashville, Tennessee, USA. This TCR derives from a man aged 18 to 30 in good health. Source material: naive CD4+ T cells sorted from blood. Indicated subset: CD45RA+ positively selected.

CDR3 nucleotide sequence: TGTGCCAGCAGTCCAACTTTTTTTAGCGGGGGTGCGAGCTCCTACGAGCAGTACTTC. As protein: CASSPTFFSGGASSYEQYF. The V gene is TRBV27, the J gene TRBJ2-7, with 9 bases identical to TRBD2. Germline V gene lookup returns CDR1 MNHEY and CDR2 SMNVEV (reference sequence). The CDR3 loop spans 19 amino acids. V shed 5 bases and J 0 bases; nucleotides not matched to a gene: 17.